Below are 9 T cell receptor beta chains sequenced from a single sample in a study of beta chain features in type 1 diabetes. Regarding the study as a whole: Shorter TCRB CDR3s, moderately but significantly so, were found in Type 1 diabetes patients in all four CD4+ subsets.

What these receptors recognize is not known. Expressed TCRB transcripts were sequenced because the entire RNA isolate underwent reverse transcription. This table comes from immunoSEQ multiplex PCR, and its TCRdb copy is limited to in-frame clones, with some not included. The sample has nearly 700,000 clones, 13% seen once. The sequenced material came from naive CD4+ T cells from blood. These receptor sequences come from a man younger than 35 with type 1 diabetes.

This clone was observed a handful of times. The rearrangement links TRBV6-5 to TRBJ2-7, with D perhaps TRBD1 (5 bases). The V end was cut by 4 bases, the J end by 4 bases, with 11 bases between. CDR1 MNHEY and CDR2 SVGAGI come from the germline V gene. CDR3 length equals 13 residues. CDR3 region: CASSLDINYEQYF. DNA of the CDR3: TGTGCCAGCAGTTTGGACATAAATTACGAGCAGTACTTC.

This clone was recorded a few times. The V gene is TRBV4-1, the J gene TRBJ2-5; no reliable D call. The germline V and J ends were trimmed by 4 bases and 4 bases, with 10 bases remaining between them. Looked up from germline, CDR1 is MGHRA and CDR2 is YSYEKL. The CDR3 is made up of 13 amino acids. The CDR3 spells CASSPGTLETQYF. The CDR3 DNA sequence: TGCGCCAGCAGCCCCGGAACTTTAGAGACCCAGTACTTC.

This clone has only a few counts. This chain links TRBV5-1 with TRBJ2-1, with D uncertain. The CDR3 is 14 residues long. V was cut by 4 bases and J by 0 bases, with 8 bases left in between. Germline CDR1 SGHRS, CDR2 YFSETQ. CDR3 in DNA: TGCGCCAGCAGCGAGGCGACCTCCTACAATGAGCAGTTCTTC. Amino acids: CASSEATSYNEQFF.

This chain joins TRBV4-2 and TRBJ1-1; D unresolved. V lost 0 bases and J 3 bases, leaving 8 bases between the germline ends. The germline V gene encodes CDR1 LGHNA and CDR2 YNFKEQ. This CDR3 region has 14 residues. Written as DNA, the CDR3 is TGTGCCAGCAGCCAAGACTGGCAAGACACTGAAGCTTTCTTT. It encodes CASSQDWQDTEAFF.

The genes are TRBV28 and TRBJ2-3; 8 bases match TRBD1. Germline CDR1 MDHEN, CDR2 SYDVKM. The CDR3 is 14 residues long. V gave up 3 bases and J gave up 9 bases; unmatched junction bases: 8. The CDR3 region is CASSFGPTGETQYF. The DNA for the CDR3 is TGTGCCAGCAGTTTCGGGCCGACAGGGGAGACGCAGTATTTT.

The J gene is TRBJ2-4, the V gene TRBV15, with TRBD1 identical over 10 bases. J lost 7 bases, V lost 3 bases, and 9 bases had no gene match. CDR1 and CDR2 (germline): LNHNV, YYDKDF (reference sequence). The CDR3 loop spans 16 amino acids. The CDR3 spells CATSSTPGGQGNIQYF. The CDR3 nucleotides are TGTGCCACCAGCAGTACCCCTGGGGGACAGGGGAACATTCAGTACTTC.

The chain links TRBV9 to TRBJ1-3; 7 positions match TRBD1. V was pared by 3 bases and J by 2 bases, with 2 bases of the junction left unmatched. Germline CDR1 is SGDLS and CDR2 is YYNGEE. The CDR3 has 14 amino acids. The CDR3 region is CASSGGTAGNTIYF. DNA for the CDR3: TGTGCCAGCAGCGGGGGGACAGCTGGAAACACCATATATTTT. The variable domain in full, with the rest retrieved from reference TRBV9 and TRBJ1-3, is DSGVTQTPKHLITATGQRVTLRCSPRSGDLSVYWYQQSLDQGLQFLIQYYNGEERAKGNILERFSAQQFPDLHSELNLSSLELGDSALYFCASSGGTAGNTIYFGEGSWLTVV.

The J gene is TRBJ2-3, the V gene TRBV4-1, with 7 bases identical to TRBD2. The CDR3 contains 14 residues. Germline CDR1 reads MGHRA; CDR2 reads YSYEKL. V lost 3 bases to trimming and J lost 4 bases; unmatched junction nucleotides: 4. The CDR3 sequence is CASSQGGEADTQYF. CDR3 coding DNA: TGCGCCAGCAGCCAGGGGGGGGAGGCAGATACGCAGTATTTT.

This clone appeared a few times. V is TRBV6-6 and J is TRBJ2-1; TRBD1 is a possible D gene (6 bases). The germline V gene has CDR1 MNHNY and CDR2 SVGAGI (reference sequence). V lost 6 bases and J lost 6, with 18 bases in between. This CDR3 spans 15 amino acids. The CDR3 coding sequence is TGTGCCAGCAGCCCCAGCAGGGGCGAACTCAATGAGCAGTTCTTC. Translating gives CASSPSRGELNEQFF.